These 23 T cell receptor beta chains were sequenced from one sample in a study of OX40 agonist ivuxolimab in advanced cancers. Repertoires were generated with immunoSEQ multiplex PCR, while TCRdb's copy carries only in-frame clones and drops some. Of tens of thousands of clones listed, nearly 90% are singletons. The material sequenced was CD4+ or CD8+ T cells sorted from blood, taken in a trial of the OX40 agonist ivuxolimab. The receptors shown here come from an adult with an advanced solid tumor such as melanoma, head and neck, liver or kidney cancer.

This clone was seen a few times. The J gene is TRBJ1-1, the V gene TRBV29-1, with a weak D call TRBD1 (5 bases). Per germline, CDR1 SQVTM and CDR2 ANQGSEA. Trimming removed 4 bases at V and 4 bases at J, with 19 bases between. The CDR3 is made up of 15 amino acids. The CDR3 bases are TGCAGCGTTGCTGGGGGGGAGGGTGACGGCACTGAAGCTTTCTTT. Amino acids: CSVAGGEGDGTEAFF.

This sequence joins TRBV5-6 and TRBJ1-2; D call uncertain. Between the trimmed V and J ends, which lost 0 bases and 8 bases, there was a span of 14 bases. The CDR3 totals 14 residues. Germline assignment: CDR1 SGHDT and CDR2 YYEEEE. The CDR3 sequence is CASSLASLVAGYTF. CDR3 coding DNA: TGTGCCAGCAGCTTGGCCTCCCTGGTGGCGGGCTACACCTTC.

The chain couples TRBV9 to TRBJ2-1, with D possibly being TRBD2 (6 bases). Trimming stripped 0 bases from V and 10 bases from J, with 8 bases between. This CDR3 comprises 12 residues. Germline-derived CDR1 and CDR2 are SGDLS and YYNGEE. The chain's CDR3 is CASSVARGEQFF. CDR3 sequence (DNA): TGTGCCAGCAGCGTAGCTCGGGGGGAGCAGTTCTTC. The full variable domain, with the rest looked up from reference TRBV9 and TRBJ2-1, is DSGVTQTPKHLITATGQRVTLRCSPRSGDLSVYWYQQSLDQGLQFLIQYYNGEERAKGNILERFSAQQFPDLHSELNLSSLELGDSALYFCASSVARGEQFFGPGTRLTVL.

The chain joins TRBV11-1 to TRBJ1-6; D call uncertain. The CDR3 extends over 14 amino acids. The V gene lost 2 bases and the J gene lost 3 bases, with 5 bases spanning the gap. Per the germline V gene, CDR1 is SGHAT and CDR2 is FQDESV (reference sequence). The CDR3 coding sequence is TGTGCCAGCAGCTTAACAGACTATAATTCACCCCTCCACTTT. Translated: CASSLTDYNSPLHF.

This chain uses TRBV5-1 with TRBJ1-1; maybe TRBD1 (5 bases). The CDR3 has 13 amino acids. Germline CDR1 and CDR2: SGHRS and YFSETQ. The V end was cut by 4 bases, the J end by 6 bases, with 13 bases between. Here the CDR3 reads CASSTQGTAEAFF. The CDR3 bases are TGCGCCAGCAGCACCCAGGGAACCGCTGAAGCTTTCTTT. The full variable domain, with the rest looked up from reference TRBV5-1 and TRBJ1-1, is KAGVTQTPRYLIKTRGQQVTLSCSPISGHRSVSWYQQTPGQGLQFLFEYFSETQRNKGNFPGRFSGRQFSNSRSEMNVSTLELGDSALYLCASSTQGTAEAFFGQGTRLTVV.

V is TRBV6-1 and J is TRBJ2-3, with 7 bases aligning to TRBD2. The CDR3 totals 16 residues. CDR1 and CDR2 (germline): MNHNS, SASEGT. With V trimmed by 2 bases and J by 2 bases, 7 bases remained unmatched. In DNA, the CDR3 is TGTGCCAGCAGTGAACGGGCGGGGGTTCCCACAGATACGCAGTATTTT. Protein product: CASSERAGVPTDTQYF.

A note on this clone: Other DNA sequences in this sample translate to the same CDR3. This chain's CDR3 is CASVPGVNYGYTF. As DNA, the CDR3 is TGTGCCAGCGTACCTGGAGTTAACTATGGCTACACCTTC. This rearrangement joins TRBV6-6 to TRBJ1-2, with no clear D. Per the germline V gene, CDR1 is MNHNY and CDR2 is SVGAGI (reference sequence). The ends were cut back, 8 bases at V and 1 base at J, with 11 bases in the middle. CDR3 length: 13 amino acids.

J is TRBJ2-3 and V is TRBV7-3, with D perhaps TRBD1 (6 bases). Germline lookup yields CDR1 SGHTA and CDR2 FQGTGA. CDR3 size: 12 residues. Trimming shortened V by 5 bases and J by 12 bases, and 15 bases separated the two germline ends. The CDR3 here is CASSPPGGAQYF. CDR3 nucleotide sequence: TGTGCCAGCAGCCCCCCTGGGGGCGCTCAGTATTTT.

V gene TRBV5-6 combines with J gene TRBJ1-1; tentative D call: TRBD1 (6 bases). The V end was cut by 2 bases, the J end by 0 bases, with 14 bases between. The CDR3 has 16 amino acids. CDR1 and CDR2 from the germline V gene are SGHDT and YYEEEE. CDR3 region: CASSFGTRVMNTEAFF. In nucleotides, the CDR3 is TGTGCCAGCAGCTTTGGGACAAGAGTGATGAACACTGAAGCTTTCTTT.

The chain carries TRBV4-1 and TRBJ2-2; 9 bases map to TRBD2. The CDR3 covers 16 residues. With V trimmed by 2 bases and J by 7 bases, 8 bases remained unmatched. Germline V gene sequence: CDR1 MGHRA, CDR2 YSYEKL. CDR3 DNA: TGCGCCAGCAGCCAACCCCGCGGGGGGGCGCACGGGGAGCTGTTTTTT. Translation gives CASSQPRGGAHGELFF.

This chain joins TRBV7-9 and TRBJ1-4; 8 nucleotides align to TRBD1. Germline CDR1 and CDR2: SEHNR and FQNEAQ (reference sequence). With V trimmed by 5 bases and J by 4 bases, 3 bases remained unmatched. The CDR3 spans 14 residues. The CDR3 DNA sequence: TGTGCCAGCAGCCGGGACAGGTTTAATGAAAAACTGTTTTTT. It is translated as CASSRDRFNEKLFF.

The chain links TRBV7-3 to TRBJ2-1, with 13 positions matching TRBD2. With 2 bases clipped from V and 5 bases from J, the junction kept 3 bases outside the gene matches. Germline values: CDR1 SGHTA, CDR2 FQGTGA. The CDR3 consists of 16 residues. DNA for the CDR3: TGTGCCAGCAGCTTACCCGGACTAGCGGGGGACAATGAGCAGTTCTTC. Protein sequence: CASSLPGLAGDNEQFF.

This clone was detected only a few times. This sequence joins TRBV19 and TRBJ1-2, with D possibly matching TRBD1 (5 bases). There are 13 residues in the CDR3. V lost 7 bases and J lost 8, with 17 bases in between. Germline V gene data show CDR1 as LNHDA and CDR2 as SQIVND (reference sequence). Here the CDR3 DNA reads TGTGCCAGTACCATTGACAGCAAGGGGGGCTACACCTTC. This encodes CASTIDSKGGYTF.

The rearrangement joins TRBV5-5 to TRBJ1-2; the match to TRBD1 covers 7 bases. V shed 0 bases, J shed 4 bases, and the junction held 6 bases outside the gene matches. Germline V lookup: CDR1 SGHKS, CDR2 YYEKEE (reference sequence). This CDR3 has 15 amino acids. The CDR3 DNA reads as TGTGCCAGCAGCTTGGCGGCAGGGGGAGGCTATGGCTACACCTTC. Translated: CASSLAAGGGYGYTF.

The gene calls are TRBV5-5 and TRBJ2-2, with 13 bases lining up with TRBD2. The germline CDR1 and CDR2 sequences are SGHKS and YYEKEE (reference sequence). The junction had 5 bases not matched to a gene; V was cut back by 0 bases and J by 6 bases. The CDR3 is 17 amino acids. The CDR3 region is CASSLELAGGLAGELFF. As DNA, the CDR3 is TGTGCCAGCAGCTTGGAACTAGCGGGGGGGCTGGCCGGGGAGCTGTTTTTT.

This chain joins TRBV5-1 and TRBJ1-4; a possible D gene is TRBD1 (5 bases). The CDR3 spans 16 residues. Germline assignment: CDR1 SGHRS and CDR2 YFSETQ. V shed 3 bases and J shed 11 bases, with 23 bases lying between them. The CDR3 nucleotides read TGCGCCAGCAGCTCCGGGGGGTCAGGGATCGAAGGGAAACTGTTTTTT. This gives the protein CASSSGGSGIEGKLFF. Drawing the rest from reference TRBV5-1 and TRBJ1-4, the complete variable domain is KAGVTQTPRYLIKTRGQQVTLSCSPISGHRSVSWYQQTPGQGLQFLFEYFSETQRNKGNFPGRFSGRQFSNSRSEMNVSTLELGDSALYLCASSSGGSGIEGKLFFGSGTQLSVL.

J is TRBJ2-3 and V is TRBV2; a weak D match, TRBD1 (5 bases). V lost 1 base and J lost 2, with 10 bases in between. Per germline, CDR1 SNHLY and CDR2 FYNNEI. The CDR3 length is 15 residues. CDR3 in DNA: TGTGCCAGCAGTGAAGGGCAGGGTTACACAGATACGCAGTATTTT. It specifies CASSEGQGYTDTQYF.

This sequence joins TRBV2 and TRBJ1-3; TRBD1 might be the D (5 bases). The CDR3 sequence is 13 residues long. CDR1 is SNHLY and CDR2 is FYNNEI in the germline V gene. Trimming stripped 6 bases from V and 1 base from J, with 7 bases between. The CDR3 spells CASREGSGNTIYF. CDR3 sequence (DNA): TGTGCCAGCAGGGAGGGGTCTGGAAACACCATATATTTT. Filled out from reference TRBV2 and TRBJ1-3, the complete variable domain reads EPEVTQTPSHQVTQMGQEVILRCVPISNHLYFYWYRQILGQKVEFLVSFYNNEISEKSEIFDDQFSVERPDGSNFTLKIRSTKLEDSAMYFCASREGSGNTIYFGEGSWLTVV.

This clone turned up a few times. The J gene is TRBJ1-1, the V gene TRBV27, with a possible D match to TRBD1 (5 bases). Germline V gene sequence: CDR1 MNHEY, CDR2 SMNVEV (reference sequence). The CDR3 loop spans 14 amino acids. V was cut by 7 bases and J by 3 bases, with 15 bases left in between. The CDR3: CASISHGGDTEAFF. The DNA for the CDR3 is TGTGCCAGCATCTCGCATGGGGGGGACACTGAAGCTTTCTTT.

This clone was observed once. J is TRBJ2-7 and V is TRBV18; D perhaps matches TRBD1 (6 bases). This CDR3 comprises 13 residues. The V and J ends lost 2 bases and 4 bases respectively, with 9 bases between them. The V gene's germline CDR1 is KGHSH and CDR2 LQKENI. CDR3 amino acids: CASSPETGYEQYF. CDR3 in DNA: TGTGCCAGCTCACCAGAGACAGGATACGAGCAGTACTTC.

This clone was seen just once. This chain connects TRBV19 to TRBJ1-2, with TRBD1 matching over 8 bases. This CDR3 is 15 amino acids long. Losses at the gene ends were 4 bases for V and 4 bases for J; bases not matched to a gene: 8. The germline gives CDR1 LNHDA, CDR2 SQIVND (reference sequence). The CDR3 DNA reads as TGTGCCAGTAGTAGGCCCGACAGGGGCAGCTATGGCTACACCTTC. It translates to CASSRPDRGSYGYTF.

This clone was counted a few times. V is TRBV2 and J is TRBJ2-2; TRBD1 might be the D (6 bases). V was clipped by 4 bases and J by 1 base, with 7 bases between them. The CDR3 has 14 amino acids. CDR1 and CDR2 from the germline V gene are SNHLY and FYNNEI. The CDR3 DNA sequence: TGTGCCAGCAGTGCACAGGGGAACACCGGGGAGCTGTTTTTT. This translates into CASSAQGNTGELFF.

The CDR3 DNA follows: TGTGCCAGCAGCTCTAGCGGGGGGGCGTCCGGGGAGCTGTTTTTT. Residues: CASSSSGGASGELFF. The V and J genes are TRBV5-6 and TRBJ2-2; 12 bases agree with TRBD2. Germline V gene sequence: CDR1 SGHDT, CDR2 YYEEEE. The V segment lost 3 bases and the J segment 6 bases; nucleotides outside the gene matches: 3. This CDR3 comprises 15 residues.